This T cell receptor (beta chain) emerged from a study of blood T cells in healthy people across ages. Findings of the study overall: Investigators treated diversity estimates from one million T cells as underestimates.

Trimming shortened V by 2 bases and J by 2 bases, and 11 bases separated the two germline ends. The CDR3 totals 15 residues. Germline V CDR1 and CDR2: SGHTA, FQGNSA. Through a sample-barcoded 5' primer and a J-beta primer mix, a second PCR was run for about 6 to 11 cycles. In TCRdb, the 5' RACE reads were re-called with MiXCR into one record per CDR3 protein. The sample yields some 750,000 distinct CDR3 sequences, about 24% seen once. This clonotype turned up a few times. Its antigen is not known. The sample comprised blood. The V call is TRBV7-2, the J call TRBJ2-3, with D maybe TRBD2 (6 bases). The TCR comes from a man aged 65 to 85 in good health. For the CDR3, the DNA is TGTGCCAGCAGCTTATATGGACTAAACACAGATACGCAGTATTTT. It specifies CASSLYGLNTDTQYF.